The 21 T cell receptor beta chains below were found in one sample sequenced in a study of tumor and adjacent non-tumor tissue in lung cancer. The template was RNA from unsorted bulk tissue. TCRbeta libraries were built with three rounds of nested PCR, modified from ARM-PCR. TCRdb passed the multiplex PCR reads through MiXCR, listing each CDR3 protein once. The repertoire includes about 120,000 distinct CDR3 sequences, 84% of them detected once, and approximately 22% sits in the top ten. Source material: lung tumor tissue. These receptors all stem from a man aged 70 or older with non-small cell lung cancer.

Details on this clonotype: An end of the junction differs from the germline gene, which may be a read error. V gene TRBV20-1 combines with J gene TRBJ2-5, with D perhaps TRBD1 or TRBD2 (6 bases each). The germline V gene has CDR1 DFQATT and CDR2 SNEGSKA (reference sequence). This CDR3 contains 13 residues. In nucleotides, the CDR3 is TGCAGTGGATCGGGGGCCCGACAAGAGATCCAGTACTTC. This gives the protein CSGSGARQEIQYF.

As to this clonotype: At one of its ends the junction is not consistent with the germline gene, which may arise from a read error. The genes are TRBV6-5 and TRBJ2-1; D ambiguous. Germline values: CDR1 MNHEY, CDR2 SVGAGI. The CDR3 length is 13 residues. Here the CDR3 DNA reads TGTGCCAACAGTGCCCGGCATGGTCATGAGCAGTCCTTC. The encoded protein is CANSARHGHEQSF.

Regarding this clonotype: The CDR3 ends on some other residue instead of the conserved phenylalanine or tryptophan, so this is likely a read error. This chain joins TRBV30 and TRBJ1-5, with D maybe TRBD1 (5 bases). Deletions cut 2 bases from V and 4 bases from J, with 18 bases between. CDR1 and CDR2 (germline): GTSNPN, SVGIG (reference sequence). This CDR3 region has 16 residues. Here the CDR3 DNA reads TGTGCCTGGAGTACAGGCGGACCTTATAGTAATCAGCCCCAGCATTCT. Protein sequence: CAWSTGGPYSNQPQHS.

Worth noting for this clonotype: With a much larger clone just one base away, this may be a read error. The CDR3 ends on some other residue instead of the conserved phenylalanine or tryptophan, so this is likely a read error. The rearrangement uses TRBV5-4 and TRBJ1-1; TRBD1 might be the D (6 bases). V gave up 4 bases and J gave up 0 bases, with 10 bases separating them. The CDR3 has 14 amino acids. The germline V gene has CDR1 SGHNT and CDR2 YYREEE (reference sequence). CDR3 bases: TGTGCCAGCAGCCTCGACAGGATGAACACTGAAGCTTTCCTT. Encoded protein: CASSLDRMNTEAFL.

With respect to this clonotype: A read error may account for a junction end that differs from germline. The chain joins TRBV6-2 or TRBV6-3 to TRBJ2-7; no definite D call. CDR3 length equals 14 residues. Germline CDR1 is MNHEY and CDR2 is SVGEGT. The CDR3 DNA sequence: TGTGCCAGCACCCTGGACGGCTCATCCTACGAGCATCACTTC. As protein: CASTLDGSSYEHHF.

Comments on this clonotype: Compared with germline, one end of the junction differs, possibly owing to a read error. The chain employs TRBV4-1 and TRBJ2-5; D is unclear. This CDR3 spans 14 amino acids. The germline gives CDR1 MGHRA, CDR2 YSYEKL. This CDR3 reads CASSPSTTQETQYF. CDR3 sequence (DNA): TGCGCCAGCAGCCCCTCGACGACCCAAGAGACCCAGTACTTT.

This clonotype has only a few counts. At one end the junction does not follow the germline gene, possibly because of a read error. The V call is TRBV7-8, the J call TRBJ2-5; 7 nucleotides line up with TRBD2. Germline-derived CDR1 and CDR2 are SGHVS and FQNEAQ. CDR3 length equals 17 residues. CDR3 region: CASSLVSSGTGGETQYF. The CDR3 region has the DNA TGTGCCAGCAGTTTAGTGTCGAGCGGAACCGGGGGGGAGACCCAGTACTTC. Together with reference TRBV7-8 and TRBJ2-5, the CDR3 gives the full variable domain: GAGVSQSPRYKVAKRGQDVALRCDPISGHVSLFWYQQALGQGPEFLTYFQNEAQLDKSGLPSDRFFAERPEGSVSTLKIQRTQQEDSAVYLCASSLVSSGTGGETQYFGPGTRLLVL.

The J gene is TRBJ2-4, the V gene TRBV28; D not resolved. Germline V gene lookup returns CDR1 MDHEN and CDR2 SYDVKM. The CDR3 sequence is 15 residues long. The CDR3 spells CRSIPRTINKNIQYF. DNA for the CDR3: TGTCGCAGCATTCCCAGGACGATCAACAAAAACATTCAGTACTTC.

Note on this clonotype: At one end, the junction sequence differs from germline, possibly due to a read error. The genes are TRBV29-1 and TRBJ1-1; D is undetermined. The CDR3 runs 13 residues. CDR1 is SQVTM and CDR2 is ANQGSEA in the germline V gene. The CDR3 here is CSVERDSNTVAFF. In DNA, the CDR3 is TGCAGTGTTGAGAGGGATTCGAACACTGTAGCTTTCTTT.

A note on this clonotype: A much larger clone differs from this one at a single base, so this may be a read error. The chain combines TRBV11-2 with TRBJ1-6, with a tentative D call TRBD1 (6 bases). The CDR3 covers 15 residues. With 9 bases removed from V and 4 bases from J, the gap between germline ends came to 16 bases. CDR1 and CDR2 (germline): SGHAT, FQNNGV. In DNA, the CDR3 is TGTGCCAGTAGCCGCGCTGGACAGTATAATTCACCCCTCCACTTT. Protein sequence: CASSRAGQYNSPLHF.

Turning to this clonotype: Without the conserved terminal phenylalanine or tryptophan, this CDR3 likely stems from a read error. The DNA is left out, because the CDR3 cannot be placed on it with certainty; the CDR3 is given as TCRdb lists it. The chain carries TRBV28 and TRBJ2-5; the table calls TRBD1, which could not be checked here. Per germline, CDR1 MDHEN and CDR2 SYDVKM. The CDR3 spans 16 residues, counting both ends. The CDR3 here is CASSRNGSPEQETQCL.

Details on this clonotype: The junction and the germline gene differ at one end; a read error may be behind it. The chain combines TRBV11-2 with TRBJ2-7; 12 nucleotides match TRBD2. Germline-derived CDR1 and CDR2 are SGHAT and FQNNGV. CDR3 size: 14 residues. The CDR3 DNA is TGTACCAGCAGTACTAGCGGGGGGACCTACGAGCAGTATTTC. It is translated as CTSSTSGGTYEQYF. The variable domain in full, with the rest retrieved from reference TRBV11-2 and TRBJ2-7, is EAGVAQSPRYKIIEKRQSVAFWCNPISGHATLYWYQQILGQGPKLLIQFQNNGVVDDSQLPKDRFSAERLKGVDSTLKIQPAKLEDSAVYLCTSSTSGGTYEQYFGPGTRLTVT.

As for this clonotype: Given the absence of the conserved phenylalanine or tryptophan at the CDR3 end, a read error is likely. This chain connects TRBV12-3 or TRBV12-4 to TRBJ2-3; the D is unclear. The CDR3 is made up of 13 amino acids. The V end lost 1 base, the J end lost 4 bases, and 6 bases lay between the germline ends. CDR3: CASSLGQADTQYL. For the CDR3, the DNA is TGTGCCAGCAGTTTAGGTCAAGCAGATACGCAGTATTTG.

As DNA, the CDR3 is TGTGCCAGCAGCCAAATATCGTTGGGGGTAGCCAATGAAAAACTGTTTTTT. This gives the protein CASSQISLGVANEKLFF. V usage is TRBV4-2 and J usage is TRBJ1-4; D possibly corresponds to TRBD1 (5 bases). CDR1 is LGHNA and CDR2 is YNFKEQ in the germline V gene. The CDR3 has 17 residues. Trimming took 2 bases from V and 5 from J, leaving 18 bases between them.

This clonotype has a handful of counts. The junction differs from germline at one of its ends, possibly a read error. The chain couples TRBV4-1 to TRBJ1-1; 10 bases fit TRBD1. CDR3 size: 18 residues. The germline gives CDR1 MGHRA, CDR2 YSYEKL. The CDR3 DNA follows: TGCGCCAGCAGCCAAGACGGTGCCGACAGGGGGCGATACACTGAAGCTTTCTTC. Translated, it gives CASSQDGADRGRYTEAFF.

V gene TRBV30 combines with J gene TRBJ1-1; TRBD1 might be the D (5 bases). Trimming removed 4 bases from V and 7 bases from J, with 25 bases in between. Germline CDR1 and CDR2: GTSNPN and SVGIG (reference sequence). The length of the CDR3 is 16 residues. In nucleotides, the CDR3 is TGTGCCTGGAATCAACGGCAGGGAGGGGCGGGGTTTGAAGCTTTCTTT. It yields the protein CAWNQRQGGAGFEAFF.

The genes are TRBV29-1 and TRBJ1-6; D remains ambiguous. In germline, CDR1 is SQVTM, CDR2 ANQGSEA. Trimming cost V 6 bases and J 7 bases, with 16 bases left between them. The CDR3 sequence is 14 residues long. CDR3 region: CSVRHGYYNSPLHF. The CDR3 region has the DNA TGCAGCGTCAGACATGGGTATTACAATTCACCCCTCCACTTT.

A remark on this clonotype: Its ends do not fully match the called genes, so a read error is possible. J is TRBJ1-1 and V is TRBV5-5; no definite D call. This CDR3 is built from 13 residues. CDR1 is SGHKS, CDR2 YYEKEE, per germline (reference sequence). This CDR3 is CANSLDLNIEALF. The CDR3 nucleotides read TGTGCCAACAGCCTGGACCTTAACATTGAAGCTCTCTTT. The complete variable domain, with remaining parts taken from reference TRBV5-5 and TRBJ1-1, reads DAGVTQSPTHLIKTRGQQVTLRCSPISGHKSVSWYQQVLGQGPQFIFQYYEKEERGRGNFPDRFSARQFPNYSSELNVNALLLGDSALYLCANSLDLNIEALFGQGTRLTVV.

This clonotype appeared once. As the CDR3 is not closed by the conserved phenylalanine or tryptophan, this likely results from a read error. This CDR3 is CANSLYRYGYTY. The CDR3 DNA reads as TGTGCCAACAGCTTATACAGATACGGCTACACCTAC. The chain has TRBV11-1 and TRBJ1-2; D uncertain. CDR1 is SGHAT, CDR2 FQDESV, per germline (reference sequence). The CDR3 covers 12 residues.

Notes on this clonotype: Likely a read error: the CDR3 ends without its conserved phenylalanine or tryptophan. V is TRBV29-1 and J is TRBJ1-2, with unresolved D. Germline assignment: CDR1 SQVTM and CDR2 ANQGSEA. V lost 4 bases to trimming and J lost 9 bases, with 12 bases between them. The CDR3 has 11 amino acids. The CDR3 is CSVVAGQCYTL. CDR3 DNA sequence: TGCAGCGTTGTCGCAGGTCAGTGCTACACCTTA.

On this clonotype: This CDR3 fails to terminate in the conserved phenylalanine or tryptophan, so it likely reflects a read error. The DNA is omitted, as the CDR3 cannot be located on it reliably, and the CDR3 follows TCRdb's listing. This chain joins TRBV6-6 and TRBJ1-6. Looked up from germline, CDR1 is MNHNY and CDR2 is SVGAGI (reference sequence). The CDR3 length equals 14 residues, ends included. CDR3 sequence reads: CASSYSDLGSRPHY.